The clone carrying this T cell receptor (beta chain) is deemed medium-sized. The data were taken from a study of liver allograft versus peripheral blood T cells. At the level of the study: A comparison was made between T cell receptor repertoires in transplanted livers and those in recipients' peripheral blood.

Germline loops: CDR1 MNHEY, CDR2 SMNVEV (reference sequence). The CDR3 covers 16 residues. The ends lost 4 bases at V and 1 base at J; junction bases unmatched: 8. Via MiXCR, TCRdb re-called the reads, giving one row per CDR3 protein. The repertoire holds 3,500 to 4,000 distinct CDR3 sequences, with about 15% as singletons. The chain couples TRBV27 to TRBJ2-3; TRBD2 agrees at 7 bases. The TCR comes from a human patient who had a liver transplant. Certain T cells may be donor cells from the graft. The DNA for the CDR3 is TGTGCCAGCAGTTATCGGAGGGCGGGGGGCACAGATACGCAGTATTTT. Translation: CASSYRRAGGTDTQYF.